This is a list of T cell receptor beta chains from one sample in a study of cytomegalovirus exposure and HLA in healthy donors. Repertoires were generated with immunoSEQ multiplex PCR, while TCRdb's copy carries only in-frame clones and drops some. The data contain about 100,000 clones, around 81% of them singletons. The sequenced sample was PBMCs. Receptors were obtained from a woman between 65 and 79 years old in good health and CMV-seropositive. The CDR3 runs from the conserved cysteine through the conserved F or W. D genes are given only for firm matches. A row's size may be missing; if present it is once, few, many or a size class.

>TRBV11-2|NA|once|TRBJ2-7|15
CASSLSRDTSYEQYF
TGTGCCAGCAGCTTATCTCGGGACACCTCCTACGAGCAGTACTTC
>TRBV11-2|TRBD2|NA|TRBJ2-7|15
CASSLAELSSYEQYF
TGTGCCAGCAGTCTAGCGGAGCTAAGCTCCTACGAGCAGTACTTC
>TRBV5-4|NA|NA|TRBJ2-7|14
CASRLWGGSYEQYF
TGTGCCAGCCGCCTTTGGGGTGGGAGCTACGAGCAGTACTTC
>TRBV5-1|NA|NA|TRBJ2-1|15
CASSRSDFSYNEQFF
TGCGCCAGCAGCCGGAGTGACTTCTCCTACAATGAGCAGTTCTTC
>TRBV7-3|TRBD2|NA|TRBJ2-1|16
CASSRTSGGTYNEQFF
TGTGCCAGCAGCCGGACTAGCGGGGGAACTTACAATGAGCAGTTCTTC
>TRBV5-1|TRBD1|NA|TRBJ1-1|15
CASSPRTGRNTEAFF
TGCGCCAGCAGCCCCCGGACAGGGAGGAACACTGAAGCTTTCTTT
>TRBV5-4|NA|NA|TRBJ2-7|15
CASSFRQGSSYEQYF
TGTGCCAGCAGCTTTAGGCAGGGGAGCTCCTACGAGCAGTACTTC
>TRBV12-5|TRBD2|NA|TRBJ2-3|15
CASGDGLAETDTQYF
TGTGCTAGTGGTGACGGACTAGCAGAAACAGATACGCAGTATTTT
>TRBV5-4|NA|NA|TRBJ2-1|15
CASSLAMGGYNEQFF
TGTGCCAGCAGCTTGGCCATGGGGGGATACAATGAGCAGTTCTTC
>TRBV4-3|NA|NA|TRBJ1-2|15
CASSQVGGANYGYTF
TGCGCCAGCAGCCAAGTTGGGGGGGCGAACTATGGCTACACCTTC
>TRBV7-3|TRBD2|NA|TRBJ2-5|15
CASSQGTSGQETQYF
TGTGCCAGCAGCCAAGGGACTAGCGGTCAAGAGACCCAGTACTTC
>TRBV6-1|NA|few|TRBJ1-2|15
CASSGGGTAPGGYTF
TGTGCCAGCAGTGGGGGGGGGACGGCGCCTGGAGGCTACACCTTC
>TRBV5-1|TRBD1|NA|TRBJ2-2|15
CASSLGQGDTGELFF
TGCGCCAGCAGCCTCGGACAGGGGGACACCGGGGAGCTGTTTTTT
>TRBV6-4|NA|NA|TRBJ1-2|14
CASSRAGGAHGYTF
TGTGCCAGCAGTAGAGCCGGGGGGGCTCATGGCTACACCTTC
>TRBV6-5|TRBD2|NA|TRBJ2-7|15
CASSPGTSGLSEQYF
TGTGCCAGCAGCCCCGGGACTAGCGGGCTGTCCGAGCAGTACTTC
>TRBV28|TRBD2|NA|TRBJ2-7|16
CASSGDLAGSSYEQYF
TGTGCCAGCAGTGGGGACTTAGCGGGTAGCTCCTACGAGCAGTACTTC
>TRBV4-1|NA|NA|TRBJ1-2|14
CASSPGRGDYGYTF
TGCGCCAGCAGCCCGGGGAGGGGAGACTATGGCTACACCTTC
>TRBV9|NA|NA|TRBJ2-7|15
CASSAFPGSSYEQYF
TGTGCCAGCAGCGCCTTTCCGGGGTCCTCCTACGAGCAGTACTTC
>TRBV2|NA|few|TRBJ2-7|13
CASSVADSYEQYF
TGTGCCAGCAGTGTCGCAGATTCCTACGAGCAGTACTTC
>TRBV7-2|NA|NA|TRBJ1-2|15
CASSLAKGGNYGYTF
TGTGCCAGCAGCTTAGCGAAGGGCGGGAACTATGGCTACACCTTC
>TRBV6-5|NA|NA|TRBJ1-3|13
CASSTGIGNTIYF
TGTGCCAGCAGTACAGGGATAGGAAACACCATATATTTT
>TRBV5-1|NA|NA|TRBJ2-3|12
CASHRETDTQYF
TGCGCCAGCCACAGGGAAACAGATACGCAGTATTTT
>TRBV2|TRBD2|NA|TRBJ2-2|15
CASSSSGPRPGELFF
TGTGCCAGCAGTTCTAGCGGTCCAAGGCCCGGGGAGCTGTTTTTT
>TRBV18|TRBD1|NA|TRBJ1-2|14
CASSPTGGGYGYTF
TGTGCCAGCTCACCGACAGGGGGTGGCTATGGCTACACCTTC
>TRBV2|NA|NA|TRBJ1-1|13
CALVRYRNTEAFF
TGTGCCCTGGTTAGATACCGGAACACTGAAGCTTTCTTT
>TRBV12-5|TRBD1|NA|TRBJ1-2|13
CASVDDRGRGYTF
TGTGCTAGTGTCGATGACAGGGGGAGGGGCTACACCTTC
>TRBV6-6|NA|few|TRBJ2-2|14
CASSFAGNTGELFF
TGTGCCAGCAGTTTCGCAGGGAACACCGGGGAGCTGTTTTTT
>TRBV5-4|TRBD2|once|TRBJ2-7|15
CASSPRGGGGYEQYF
TGTGCCAGCAGCCCCCGGGGTGGCGGGGGCTACGAGCAGTACTTC
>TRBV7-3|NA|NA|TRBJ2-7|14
CASSPSKGSYEQYF
TGTGCCAGCAGCCCCTCCAAAGGGAGCTACGAGCAGTACTTC
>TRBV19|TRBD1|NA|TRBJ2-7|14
CASSPGQGAGEQYF
TGTGCCAGTAGTCCGGGACAGGGGGCTGGTGAGCAGTACTTC
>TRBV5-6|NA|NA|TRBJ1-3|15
CASSAPRVTGNTIYF
TGTGCCAGCAGCGCCCCACGGGTCACTGGAAACACCATATATTTT
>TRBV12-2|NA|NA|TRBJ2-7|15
CASRLGGASGYEQYF
TGTGCAAGTCGCTTAGGCGGGGCTAGCGGATACGAGCAGTACTTC
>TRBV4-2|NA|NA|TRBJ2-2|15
CASSQAPLSAGELFF
TGTGCCAGCAGCCAAGCCCCTCTTTCGGCCGGGGAGCTGTTTTTT
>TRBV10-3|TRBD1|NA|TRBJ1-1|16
CAISGAPGGSNTEAFF
TGTGCCATCAGTGGGGCTCCAGGGGGATCGAACACTGAAGCTTTCTTT
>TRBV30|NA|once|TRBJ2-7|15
CAWSPPPGTSYEQYF
TGTGCCTGGAGTCCGCCGCCAGGAACCTCCTACGAGCAGTACTTC
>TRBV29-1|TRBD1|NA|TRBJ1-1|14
CSGRTGDWNTEAFF
TGCAGCGGCCGGACAGGGGACTGGAACACTGAAGCTTTCTTT
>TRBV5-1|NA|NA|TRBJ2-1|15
CASSLEGNSYNEQFF
TGCGCCAGCAGCTTGGAGGGGAACTCCTACAATGAGCAGTTCTTC
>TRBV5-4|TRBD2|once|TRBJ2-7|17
CASSLELTSPSSYEQYF
TGTGCCAGCAGCTTGGAATTGACTAGCCCGAGCTCCTACGAGCAGTACTTC
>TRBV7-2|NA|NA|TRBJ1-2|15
CASSLTAGLQYGYTF
TGTGCCAGCAGCCTCACGGCGGGCTTACAGTATGGCTACACCTTC
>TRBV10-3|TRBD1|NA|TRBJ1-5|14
CAISEQGGDQPQHF
TGTGCCATCAGTGAACAGGGGGGAGATCAGCCCCAGCATTTT
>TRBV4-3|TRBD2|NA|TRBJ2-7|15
CASSQETSESYEQYF
TGCGCCAGCAGCCAAGAAACTAGCGAGTCCTACGAGCAGTACTTC
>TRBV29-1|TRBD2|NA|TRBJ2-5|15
CSVEGLAGVRRTQYF
TGCAGCGTTGAAGGACTAGCGGGGGTCCGTCGGACCCAGTACTTC
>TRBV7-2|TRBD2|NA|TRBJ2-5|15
CASSLSSGTGETQYF
TGTGCCAGCAGCTTATCTAGCGGGACGGGAGAGACCCAGTACTTC
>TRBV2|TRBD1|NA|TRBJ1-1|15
CASSSTGVMNTEAFF
TGTGCCAGCAGTTCTACAGGGGTCATGAACACTGAAGCTTTCTTT
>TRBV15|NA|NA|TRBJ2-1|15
CATSRGVGPGKEQFF
TGTGCCACCAGCAGAGGGGTTGGTCCGGGTAAAGAGCAGTTCTTC
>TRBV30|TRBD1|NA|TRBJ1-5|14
CAWRQGQGNQPQHF
TGTGCCTGGAGACAGGGGCAGGGCAATCAGCCCCAGCATTTT
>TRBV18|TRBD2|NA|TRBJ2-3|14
CASSVSGATDTQYF
TGTGCCAGCTCCGTCAGCGGGGCCACAGATACGCAGTATTTT
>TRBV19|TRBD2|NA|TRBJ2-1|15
CASQTSGRSYNEQFF
TGTGCCAGTCAGACTAGCGGGAGAAGCTACAATGAGCAGTTCTTC
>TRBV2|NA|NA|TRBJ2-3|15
CASLSGLGYTDTQYF
TGTGCCAGCCTTTCGGGACTGGGGTATACAGATACGCAGTATTTT
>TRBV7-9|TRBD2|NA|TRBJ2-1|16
CSSSGIAGVRYNEQFF
TGTTCCAGCAGCGGAATAGCGGGAGTTCGGTACAATGAGCAGTTCTTC
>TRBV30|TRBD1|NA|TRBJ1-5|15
CAWSVTGGYNQPQHF
TGTGCCTGGAGTGTGACAGGGGGTTACAATCAGCCCCAGCATTTT
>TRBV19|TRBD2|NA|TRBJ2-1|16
CASSITGTSGSNEQFF
TGTGCCAGTAGCATAACCGGGACTAGCGGGAGTAATGAGCAGTTCTTC
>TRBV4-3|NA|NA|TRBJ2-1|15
CASSHPGQLSHEQFF
TGCGCCAGCAGCCATCCAGGGCAACTTTCCCATGAGCAGTTCTTC
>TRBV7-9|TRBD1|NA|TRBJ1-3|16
CASSKTGGTWGNTIYF
TGTGCCAGCAGCAAGACAGGGGGGACCTGGGGAAACACCATATATTTT
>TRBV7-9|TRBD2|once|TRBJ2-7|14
CASSLAGAKYEQYF
TGTGCCAGCAGTTTAGCGGGAGCTAAGTACGAGCAGTACTTC
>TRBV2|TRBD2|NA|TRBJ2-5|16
CASSEYLADMWETQYF
TGTGCCAGCAGTGAGTACCTAGCGGATATGTGGGAGACCCAGTACTTC